This T cell receptor (beta chain) is from a study of cytomegalovirus exposure and HLA in healthy donors. CDR3 length equals 15 residues. V gave up 6 bases and J gave up 10 bases, with 23 bases separating them. Germline CDR1 and CDR2: MNHEY and SMNVEV (reference sequence). Both 60 Vbeta primers and 13 Jbeta primers went into the PCR. Only in-frame clones appear in the TCRdb table, and some are missing; sequencing was by immunoSEQ multiplex PCR. The table has about 83,000 clones, about 69% seen once; the top ten hold around 4%. The chain joins TRBV27 to TRBJ2-3, with D possibly matching TRBD2 (5 bases). This TCR was recovered from a man between 60 and 75 years old in good health and CMV-seronegative. Source material: PBMCs. The CDR3 region has the DNA TGTGCCAGCAGCAAAGGACTGACGGTGGATAGTTCGCAGTATTTT. It specifies CASSKGLTVDSSQYF.